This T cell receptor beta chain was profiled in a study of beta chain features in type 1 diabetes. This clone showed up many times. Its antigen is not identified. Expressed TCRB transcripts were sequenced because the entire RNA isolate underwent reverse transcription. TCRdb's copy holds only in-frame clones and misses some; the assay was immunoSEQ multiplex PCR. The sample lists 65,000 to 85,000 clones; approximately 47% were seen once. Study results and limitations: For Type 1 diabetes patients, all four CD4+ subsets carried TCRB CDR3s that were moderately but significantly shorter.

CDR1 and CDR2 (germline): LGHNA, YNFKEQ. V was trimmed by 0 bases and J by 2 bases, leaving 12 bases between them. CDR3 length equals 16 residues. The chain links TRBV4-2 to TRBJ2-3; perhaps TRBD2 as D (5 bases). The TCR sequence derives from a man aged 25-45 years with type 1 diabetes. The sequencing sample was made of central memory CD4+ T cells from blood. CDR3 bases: TGTGCCAGCAGCCAAGATCGCTACGGGGACACAGATACGCAGTATTTT. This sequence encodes CASSQDRYGDTDTQYF.